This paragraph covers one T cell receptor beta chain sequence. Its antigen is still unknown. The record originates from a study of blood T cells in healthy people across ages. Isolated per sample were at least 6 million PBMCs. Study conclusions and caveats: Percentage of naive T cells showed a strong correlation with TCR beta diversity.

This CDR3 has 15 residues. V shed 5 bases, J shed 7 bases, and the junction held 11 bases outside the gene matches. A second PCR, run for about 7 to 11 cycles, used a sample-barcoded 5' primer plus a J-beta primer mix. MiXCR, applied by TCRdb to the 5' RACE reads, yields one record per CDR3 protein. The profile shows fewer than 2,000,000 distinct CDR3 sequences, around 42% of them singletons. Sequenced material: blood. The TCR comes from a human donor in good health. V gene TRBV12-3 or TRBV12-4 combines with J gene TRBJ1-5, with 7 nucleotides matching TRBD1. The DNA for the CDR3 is TGTGCCAGCAGTGGGGACAGCATTAAGGGCCAGCCCCAGCATTTT. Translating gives CASSGDSIKGQPQHF.